These 16 T cell receptor beta chains were all obtained from the same sample, sequenced in a study of blood T cells in healthy people across ages. Combining a sample-barcoded 5' primer with a J-beta primer mix, a second PCR ran for about 7 to 12 cycles. From the 5' RACE reads, TCRdb called clonotypes with MiXCR, one entry per CDR3 protein. The data contain some 1.4 million distinct CDR3 sequences, 42% of them singletons. Sequencing used blood. The receptor source for this set is a young woman in good health.

This clonotype was picked up a small number of times. The gene calls are TRBV6-5 and TRBJ2-4; TRBD1 might be the D (6 bases). The DNA end lines up better with TRBJ2-7; the J call may be wrong. The germline gives CDR1 MNHEY, CDR2 SVGAGI. The CDR3 sequence is 13 residues long. The chain's CDR3 is CASSDRSSDEQYF. CDR3 sequence (DNA): TGTGCCAGCAGTGACAGGTCCAGCGACGAGCAGTACTTC.

V is TRBV12-3 or TRBV12-4 and J is TRBJ1-6; the D gene is possibly TRBD1 (5 bases). The CDR3 runs to 15 residues. Between the trimmed V and J ends, which lost 1 base and 8 bases, there was a span of 12 bases. CDR3 residues: CASSLGGARDSPLHF. The CDR3 DNA reads TGTGCCAGCAGTTTAGGGGGAGCCAGGGATTCACCCCTCCACTTT.

Written as DNA, the CDR3 is TGTGCCAGCAACCTGGACAGGGCTAACGAGCAGTACTTC. Its protein is CASNLDRANEQYF. The V and J genes are TRBV2 and TRBJ2-7; 8 bases match TRBD1. Unmatched junction bases numbered 7, after V lost 7 bases and J lost 5 bases. The CDR3 is made up of 13 amino acids. Germline loops: CDR1 SNHLY, CDR2 FYNNEI.

The table lists this clonotype with many counts. The chain uses TRBV4-1 and TRBJ2-5; TRBD1 matches 8 bases. The V and J ends lost 0 bases and 5 bases, in that order; junction bases with no gene match: 8. CDR1 MGHRA and CDR2 YSYEKL come from the germline V gene. The CDR3 sequence is 16 residues long. CDR3 coding DNA: TGCGCCAGCAGCCAAGAACCCACAGGGGGATTGGAGACCCAGTACTTC. Residues: CASSQEPTGGLETQYF.

This chain joins TRBV5-1 and TRBJ2-7; possibly TRBD1 for D (5 bases). CDR1 SGHRS and CDR2 YFSETQ come from the germline V gene. There are 13 residues in the CDR3. V gave up 6 bases and J gave up 6 bases, with 16 bases separating them. The CDR3 here is CASMLPGSFEQYF. CDR3 bases: TGCGCCAGCATGCTACCAGGGTCGTTCGAGCAGTACTTC.

V is TRBV4-2 and J is TRBJ1-2; tentative D call: TRBD1 (6 bases). Trimming took 3 bases from V and 0 from J, leaving 17 bases between them. The length of the CDR3 is 17 residues. CDR1 and CDR2 from the germline V gene are LGHNA and YNFKEQ. This CDR3 reads CASSQSYLEGANYGYTF. The CDR3, as DNA: TGTGCCAGCAGCCAGAGTTACCTGGAGGGGGCTAACTATGGCTACACCTTC.

This clonotype has only a few counts. This sequence joins TRBV2 and TRBJ2-1, with TRBD1 identical over 7 bases. V lost 1 base to trimming and J lost 6 bases; unmatched junction nucleotides: 6. CDR3 length: 15 amino acids. Germline V gene sequence: CDR1 SNHLY, CDR2 FYNNEI. The CDR3 sequence: CASSEVTGMGNEQFF. The CDR3 DNA reads as TGTGCCAGCAGTGAAGTGACAGGGATGGGCAATGAGCAGTTCTTC.

The chain links TRBV15 to TRBJ2-1; perhaps D is TRBD1 or TRBD2 (5 bases each). The CDR3 covers 17 residues. V gave up 8 bases and J gave up 3 bases, with 23 bases separating them. Germline lookup yields CDR1 LNHNV and CDR2 YYDKDF (reference sequence). CDR3 residues: CATAPRERAQDYNEQFF. In DNA form, the CDR3 reads TGTGCCACCGCCCCTAGGGAGAGGGCACAGGACTACAATGAGCAGTTCTTC.

A remark on this clonotype: One end of the junction varies from germline; a read error may be responsible. The chain uses TRBV12-3 or TRBV12-4 and TRBJ1-2; D uncertain. The CDR3 is made up of 14 amino acids. CDR3 bases: TGTGCCAGCAGTTTAGAAGGGTTTCTCTATGGCTGCACCTTC. Its protein product is CASSLEGFLYGCTF.

The chain employs TRBV20-1 and TRBJ2-1; 8 nucleotides agree with TRBD2. Gene TRBJ2-7 matches the end of the DNA better, so the J call may be wrong. Germline CDR1 DFQATT, CDR2 SNEGSKA (reference sequence). The CDR3 has 15 residues. CDR3 in DNA: TGCAGTGCTAGACCCGCGGGAGGTCCCGGCAATGAGCAGTACTTC. Its protein is CSARPAGGPGNEQYF.

This clonotype appeared a few times. This chain connects TRBV5-1 to TRBJ2-2; 7 nucleotides line up with TRBD1. Per germline, CDR1 SGHRS and CDR2 YFSETQ. This CDR3 is 16 amino acids long. V dropped 3 bases and J dropped 2; count of bases not matched to a gene: 7. In DNA form, the CDR3 reads TGCGCCAGCAGCTCGTCCGGGACAGCCAACACCGGGGAGCTGTTTTTT. This sequence encodes CASSSSGTANTGELFF.

This chain connects TRBV20-1 to TRBJ2-1, with 9 bases that match TRBD2. The CDR3 consists of 12 residues. The V and J ends lost 6 bases and 7 bases, in that order; junction bases with no gene match: 4. Germline CDR1 DFQATT, CDR2 SNEGSKA (reference sequence). This CDR3 is CSAEGLANEQFF. CDR3 nucleotides: TGCAGTGCGGAGGGACTAGCAAATGAGCAGTTCTTC.

CDR3 amino acids: CSASNDRRNEGYTF. The CDR3 coding sequence is TGCAGTGCTTCCAACGACAGGAGGAATGAGGGCTACACCTTC. The rearrangement links TRBV20-1 to TRBJ1-2, with a tentative D call TRBD1 (6 bases). The germline V gene has CDR1 DFQATT and CDR2 SNEGSKA (reference sequence). This CDR3 is built from 14 residues. The germline V and J ends were trimmed by 5 bases and 8 bases, with 21 bases remaining between them.

Notes on this clonotype: A much more abundant neighbour one base away suggests this may be a read error. J is TRBJ2-1 and V is TRBV7-8; 11 bases fit TRBD2. The CDR3 loop spans 15 amino acids. CDR1 is SGHVS and CDR2 is FQNEAQ in the germline V gene. V was clipped by 5 bases and J by 0 bases; unmatched bases: 0. CDR3 sequence: CASSTSGSSYNEQFF. The CDR3 DNA reads as TGTGCCAGCAGCACTAGCGGGAGCTCCTACAATGAGCAGTTCTTC.

Only a few counts were recorded for this clonotype. Here the CDR3 DNA reads TGCGCCAGCAGCCCACGGGGGGCTAACTACGAGCAGTACTTC. This codes for CASSPRGANYEQYF. This chain uses TRBV5-1 with TRBJ2-7, with D tentatively TRBD2 (7 bases). V dropped 4 bases and J dropped 3 bases, with 14 bases sitting between them. Germline V lookup: CDR1 SGHRS, CDR2 YFSETQ. CDR3 length: 14 residues. The complete variable domain, with remaining parts taken from reference TRBV5-1 and TRBJ2-7, reads KAGVTQTPRYLIKTRGQQVTLSCSPISGHRSVSWYQQTPGQGLQFLFEYFSETQRNKGNFPGRFSGRQFSNSRSEMNVSTLELGDSALYLCASSPRGANYEQYFGPGTRLTVT.

V usage is TRBV12-5 and J usage is TRBJ2-6; D remains ambiguous. This CDR3 region has 20 residues. Trimming stripped 6 bases from V and 0 bases from J, with 24 bases between. Germline loops: CDR1 LGHNT, CDR2 FRNRAP. The CDR3 region has the DNA TGTGCTAGTGGCTTTTGGGCTAAGGCCCGACACAGCTCTGGGGCCAACGTCCTGACTTTC. This encodes CASGFWAKARHSSGANVLTF.